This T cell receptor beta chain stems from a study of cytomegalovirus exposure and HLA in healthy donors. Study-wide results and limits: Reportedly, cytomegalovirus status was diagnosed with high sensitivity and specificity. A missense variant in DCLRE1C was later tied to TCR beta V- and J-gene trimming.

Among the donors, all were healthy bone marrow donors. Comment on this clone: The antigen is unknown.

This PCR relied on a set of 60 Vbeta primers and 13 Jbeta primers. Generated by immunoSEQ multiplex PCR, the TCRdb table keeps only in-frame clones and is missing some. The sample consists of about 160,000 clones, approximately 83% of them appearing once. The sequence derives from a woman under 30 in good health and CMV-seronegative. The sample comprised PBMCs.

The CDR3 loop reads CASSVTGGEKLFF. The CDR3 DNA reads as TGTGCCAGCAGTGTGACAGGTGGGGAAAAACTGTTTTTT. The chain employs TRBV25-1 and TRBJ1-4; TRBD1 might be the D (6 bases). Germline loops: CDR1 MGHDK, CDR2 SYGVNS. V was trimmed by 4 bases and J by 8 bases, leaving 11 bases between them. This CDR3 comprises 13 residues.